This T cell receptor (beta chain) was sequenced for a study of tumor-infiltrating lymphocytes in primary liver carcinoma. Study summary: Patients, male and female, were 30 to 69 years old.

The study extracted blood RNA from unsorted whole blood and also extracted germline DNA. Collected before surgery were four milliliters of peripheral blood. This clonotype was counted only a few times. Antigen specificity is unknown. Synthesis of TCR beta cDNA was carried out from 500 ng total RNA with a constant-region primer. Library construction for TCR beta comprised three nested multiplex PCR rounds performed with slightly modified ARM-PCR. TCRdb re-derived calls from the multiplex PCR reads in MiXCR, one entry per CDR3 protein. This sample yields fewer than 400,000 distinct CDR3 sequences, of which 45% to 70% are seen a single time; around 15% belongs to the top ten. Whole-study results and caveats: The study found tumor-adjacent and tumor-blood pairs overlapped less than tumor region pairs.

The sequenced sample was peripheral blood. This receptor was obtained from a woman in her 30s with primary liver carcinoma and hepatitis B virus infection.

DNA for the CDR3: TGTGCCAGCAGAGACTGGAACGCGGATACGCAGTATTTT. Its protein product is CASRDWNADTQYF. The chain has TRBV6-2 or TRBV6-3 and TRBJ2-3, with no clear D. V gave up 6 bases and J gave up 6 bases, with 13 bases separating them. The length of the CDR3 is 13 residues. The germline V gene encodes CDR1 MNHEY and CDR2 SVGEGT.